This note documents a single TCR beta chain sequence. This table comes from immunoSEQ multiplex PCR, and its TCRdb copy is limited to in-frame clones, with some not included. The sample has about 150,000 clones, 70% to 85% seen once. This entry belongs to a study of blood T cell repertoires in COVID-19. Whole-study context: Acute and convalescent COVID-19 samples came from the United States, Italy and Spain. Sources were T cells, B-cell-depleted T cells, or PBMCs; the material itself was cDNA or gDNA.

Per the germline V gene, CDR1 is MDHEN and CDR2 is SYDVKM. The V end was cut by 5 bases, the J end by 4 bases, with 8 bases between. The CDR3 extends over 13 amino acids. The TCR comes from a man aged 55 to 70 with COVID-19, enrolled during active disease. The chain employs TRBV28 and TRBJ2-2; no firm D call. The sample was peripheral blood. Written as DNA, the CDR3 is TGTGCCAGCAGTGGGCGTACCACCGGGGAGCTGTTTTTT. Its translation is CASSGRTTGELFF.